This T cell receptor beta chain appears in the sequencing data of a study of cytomegalovirus exposure and HLA in healthy donors (dated by TCRdb to the late 2010s). A note on the overall study: An earlier analysis of under 600 of the donors reported more than 250 Gb of sequence data and roughly 100 million unique TCR beta sequences from roughly 180 million T cells. An early release that covered 640 HLA-typed donors contained approximately 300 gigabases of sequencing data and 65 million to 100 million unique TCR sequences. Of the roughly 400 genotyped donors, about 84% fell in the genetic ancestry cluster associated with self-reported Caucasian donors. The study was designed to test whether signatures of past pathogen exposure could be identified by cataloging public T cell receptors. Using immunosequencing, the study profiled T cell repertoires from 550 to 750 subjects and related those repertoires to cytomegalovirus serostatus. A separate validation cohort of 100 to 150 different subjects was used in addition to the roughly 720-subject first cohort. To predict cytomegalovirus infection status, the study combined high-throughput TCR immunosequencing, statistical association of individual TCRs with disease status, and machine learning. To study patterns of TCR occurrence, a later analysis re-analyzed previously published TCR beta repertoires from several hundred donors and added high-resolution HLA genotyping. Rather than using new phenotypic data, the later analysis identified candidate immune exposures from TCR beta sequences and from how often those sequences occurred across donors. To decide whether each TCR beta V gene segment behaved as functional or pseudogenic, an earlier analysis of approximately 620 of the donors relied on high-throughput TCR beta sequencing. Donor age, sex, ethnicity and CMV serostatus were collected together with the repertoire data. A later genetic analysis used genome-wide SNP genotypes for about 55% of the 666 donors, treating that subset as a discovery cohort. All discovery cohort repertoires had been generated on a single sequencing platform. HLA typing covered class I and class II loci at four-digit resolution. The number of donors typed differed by locus, with roughly 629-640 for A, B, C, DRB1 and DQB1, roughly 520 for DQA1, over 600 for DPA1, and about 450 for DPB1. Four to six DR-DQ haplotypes were handled as single units for association and clustering because linkage in the cohort was strong. Among over 350 genotyped donors of the cohort, an average of 235,054 unique TCR beta nucleotide sequences were sequenced per donor, approximately 20% of them non-productive.

Its CDR3 holds 15 amino acids, cysteine through phenylalanine. Of the read, only the CDR3 DNA is kept; its 45 bases are in frame from base 1. Compared with germline, V lacks 2 bases and J lacks 5 bases; bases without a gene match: 6. Taken from the germline V gene, the CDR1 and CDR2 loops are SGHVS and FQNEAQ. Points on this clone: The antigen it recognizes is unknown. Base qualities are missing; no much larger clone stands one base away.

The library was made by the immunoSEQ multiplex PCR assay. For the multiplex PCR, a mixture combining 60 forward primers for TCR Vbeta segments and 13 reverse primers for TCR Jbeta segments was used. Amplification of the CDR3 region of rearranged TCR beta genes was performed with a multiplex PCR assay on genomic DNA. The amplified TCR beta libraries were sequenced on the Illumina HiSeq System as 87-base-pair reads. The study's own analysis went as follows. A later analysis tallied tens of millions of unique TCR beta chains across the roughly 610 repertoires, and 10 million to 11 million of those chains were shared by two or more donors. A nearest-neighbor algorithm error-corrected the raw reads and collapsed the reads into unique sequences, merging closely related sequences to remove PCR and sequencing errors. To assign V, D and J gene segments, CDR3 sequences were aligned to IMGT reference sequences. Each retained sequence needed at least a six-nucleotide match to both a V gene segment and a J gene segment. Rearrangements were classified as productive when the CDR3 lacked stop codons and remained in frame with V and J, and all other rearrangements were classified as non-productive. CDR3 was defined by IMGT convention, running from the second conserved V-encoded cysteine to the conserved J-encoded phenylalanine. The earlier analysis of about 500 of the donors excluded sequences that lacked an unambiguous match to a single V gene segment. An earlier analysis of 500 to 700 of the donors classified V segments as functional when productive rearrangements were above 56.7% and as segregating when the standard deviation between donors was above 5%. To diagnose cytomegalovirus status from the catalog of TCR beta chain sequences, a statistical classification framework was built. In a later analysis, V and J genes were assigned by comparing TCR nucleotide sequences against IMGT/GENE-DB human TR gene sequences. Using the TCRdist pipeline, a later analysis assigned CDR3 sequences along with most-parsimonious VDJ recombination scenarios. In a later analysis, every TCR beta chain was defined by the combination of its CDR3 amino acid sequence and its V-gene family, and reads without a unique V-gene family were dropped. To address suspected cross-contamination and a sequencing artifact, a later analysis removed 450 to 700 highly shared, low-generation-probability nucleotide sequences. For each public chain, a later analysis derived a clonal expansion index from normalized ranks of inferred template counts within each repertoire. Generation probabilities in a later analysis came from a VDJ recombination model fitted to out-of-frame rearrangements, and those results were checked against IGoR. In a later analysis, TCR-TCR, TCR-HLA and TCR-CMV co-occurrence was scored with hypergeometric tests, and a repertoire-size bias correction was applied to TCR pairs. To estimate false discovery rates, a later analysis permuted the HLA or CMV assignments 20 times. In a later analysis, co-occurring TCRs were grouped using DBSCAN, and TCRdist sequence similarity was added for clustering within HLA-allele-positive subsets. Repertoires with fewer than 30,000 or more than 120,000 public chains were left out of co-occurrence clustering, as were four to six repertoires with anomalous nucleotide sharing. TCRdb re-hosts the immuneACCESS table, in-frame sequences only. Its copies lack some clones; in the studies checked, an unresolved V gene accounts for under half of them, and the cause for the rest is not known. V and J calls plus clone size are reproduced from that table; the DNA served to infer D and trimming. For this sample the table gives some 140,000 clones, of which 79% were detected only once. The ten largest clones take up more than 0.95% of the sample.

Paper-wide results and their limitations: Because counts were too low, around 17 rarely observed V segments, including chromosome 9 orphons, were left out of the earlier analysis of 500 to 650 of the donors. Correlated functional status among segregating V segments might be attributable to linkage disequilibrium, but an unknown experimental factor could not be ruled out. Some IMGT-functional V segments, including TRBV6-2 and TRBV6-3, could not be distinguished by the 87-base-pair reads and were therefore excluded. Broadly in line with IMGT annotations, most TCR beta V segments showed up in productive rearrangements about 90% or about 30% of the time in an earlier analysis of about 500 of the donors. Only TCR beta chains were sequenced in this cohort, and the absence of alpha or paired-chain data limited detectable features. A later analysis reported that several top co-occurrence clusters appeared linked to parvovirus B19, influenza, CMV and Epstein-Barr virus. Compared with equally common non-associated chains, HLA-associated TCR beta chains in a later analysis were more clonally expanded and had lower generation probabilities. Across donors, most TCR sequences were observed very rarely, whereas some public TCRs were present in many individuals. Cytomegalovirus status was reported to be diagnosed by the classifier with high specificity and sensitivity in both the original and validation cohorts. According to a later genetic analysis, donors in an Asian-associated ancestry cluster had fewer N-insertions in productive TCRs than the approximately 630-donor mean. A later genetic analysis associated a missense DCLRE1C variant with V-gene and J-gene trimming of TCR beta chains, and an independent cohort replicated the association. A further reported finding was that TCR beta sequences accurately predicted the HLA-A and HLA-B alleles for most subjects in the first cohort. In a later analysis, the rate of TCR association differed among HLA loci, with DRB1 alleles having the most associated TCRs and HLA-C alleles having the fewest. The presence/absence analyses assumed that sequencing depth was roughly uniform across donors, and that assumption may not be true. A few of the identified cytomegalovirus-associated TCR beta chains were confirmed in vitro to be specific for cytomegalovirus antigens. A group of highly shared sequence variants was considered likely to be a technical artifact of the sequencing pipeline. Assigning TCR associations to individual alleles was difficult when HLA alleles, especially DR and DQ, strongly co-occurred. According to a later analysis, most CMV-associated TCR beta chains appeared to be HLA-restricted, and the HLA associations seemed to be driven largely by CMV exposure. The study listed 150 to 200 TCR beta chains as associated with cytomegalovirus. At a false discovery rate of 0.05, a later analysis linked approximately 18,000 TCR beta sequences to specific HLA alleles. CMV serostatus was the only immune exposure information available for the cohort. It was suggested by the authors that the approach could potentially be generalized to other disease states and immunological phenotypes. Because HLA typing was unavailable for some donors at each locus, only the typed subset was used in association tests.

The cohort consisted of 600 to 700 healthy bone marrow donors. At the time of sampling, all cohort members were nominally healthy, though unrecorded immune exposures were likely present. The donor tested CMV seronegative and was one of the 352 seronegative cohort members. A peripheral blood sample was collected from each donor, and TCR beta sequencing was performed on peripheral blood mononuclear cells. Genomic DNA extraction from the blood cell samples was performed with the Qiagen DNeasy Blood Extraction Kit. This TCR was sampled from a man aged 18 to 30 in good health and CMV-seronegative. This chain is built from TRBV7-8 and TRBJ1-5; 7 middle bases align to TRBD1. Sequencing was performed on PBMCs. The CDR3 reads as follows: CASSLFRDRDQPQHF. At the DNA level, the sequence is TGTGCCAGCAGCTTATTCCGGGACAGAGATCAGCCCCAGCATTTT.